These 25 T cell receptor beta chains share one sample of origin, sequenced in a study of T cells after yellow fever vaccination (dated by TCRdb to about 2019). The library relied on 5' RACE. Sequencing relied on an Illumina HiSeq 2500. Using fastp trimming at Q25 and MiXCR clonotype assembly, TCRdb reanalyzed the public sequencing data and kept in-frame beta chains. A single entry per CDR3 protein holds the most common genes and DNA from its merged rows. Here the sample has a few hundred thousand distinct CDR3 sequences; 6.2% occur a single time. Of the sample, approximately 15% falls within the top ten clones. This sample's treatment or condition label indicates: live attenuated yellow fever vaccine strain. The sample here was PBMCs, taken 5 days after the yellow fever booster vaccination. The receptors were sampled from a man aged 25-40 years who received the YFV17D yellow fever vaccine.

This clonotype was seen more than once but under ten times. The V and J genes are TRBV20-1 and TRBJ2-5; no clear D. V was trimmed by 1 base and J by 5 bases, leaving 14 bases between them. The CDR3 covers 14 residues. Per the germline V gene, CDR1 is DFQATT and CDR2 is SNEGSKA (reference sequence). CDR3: CSARAVGRPETQYF. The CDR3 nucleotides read TGCAGTGCTAGAGCAGTAGGCAGACCTGAGACCCAGTACTTC.

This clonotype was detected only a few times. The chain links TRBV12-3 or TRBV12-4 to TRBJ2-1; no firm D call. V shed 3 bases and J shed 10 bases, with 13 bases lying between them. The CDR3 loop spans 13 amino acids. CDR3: CASSLNRAGEQFF. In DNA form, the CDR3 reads TGTGCCAGCAGTTTGAATAGGGCTGGCGAGCAGTTCTTC.

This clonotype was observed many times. CDR3 nucleotides: TGTGCCAGCAGTTTTTACGGGAGGGCCCCCAATGAGCAGTTCTTC. Amino acids: CASSFYGRAPNEQFF. The V call is TRBV28, the J call TRBJ2-1, with 8 bases identical to TRBD2. The ends lost 3 bases at V and 6 bases at J; junction bases unmatched: 7. The CDR3 contains 15 residues. Looked up from germline, CDR1 is MDHEN and CDR2 is SYDVKM.

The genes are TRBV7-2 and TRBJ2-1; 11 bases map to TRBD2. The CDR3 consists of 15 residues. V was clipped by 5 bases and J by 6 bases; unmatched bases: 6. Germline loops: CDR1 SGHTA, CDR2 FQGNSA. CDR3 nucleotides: TGTGCCAGCAGCGCGACTAGCGGGACTTCCAATGAGCAGTTCTTC. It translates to CASSATSGTSNEQFF.

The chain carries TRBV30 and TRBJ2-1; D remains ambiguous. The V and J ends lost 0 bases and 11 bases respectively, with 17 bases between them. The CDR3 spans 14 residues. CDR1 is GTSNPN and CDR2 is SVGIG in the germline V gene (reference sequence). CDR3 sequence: CAWSVPSKGLKQFF. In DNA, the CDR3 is TGTGCCTGGAGTGTACCCTCAAAGGGTTTGAAGCAGTTCTTC. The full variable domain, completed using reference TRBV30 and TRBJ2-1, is SQTIHQWPATLVQPVGSPLSLECTVEGTSNPNLYWYRQAAGRGLQLLFYSVGIGQISSEVPQNLSASRPQDRQFILSSKKLLLSDSGFYLCAWSVPSKGLKQFFGPGTRLTVL.

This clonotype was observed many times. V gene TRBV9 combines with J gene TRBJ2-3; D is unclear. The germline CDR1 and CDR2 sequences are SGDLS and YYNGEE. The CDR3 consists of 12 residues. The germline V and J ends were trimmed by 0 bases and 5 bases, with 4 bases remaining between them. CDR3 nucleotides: TGTGCCAGCAGCGTAGAAAAAGATACGCAGTATTTT. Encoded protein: CASSVEKDTQYF.

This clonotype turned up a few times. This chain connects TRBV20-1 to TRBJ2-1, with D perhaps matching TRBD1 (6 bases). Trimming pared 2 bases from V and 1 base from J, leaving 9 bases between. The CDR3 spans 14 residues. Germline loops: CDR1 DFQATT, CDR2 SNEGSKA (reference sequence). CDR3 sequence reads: CSARPGTSYNEQFF. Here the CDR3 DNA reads TGCAGTGCTAGACCGGGGACATCCTACAATGAGCAGTTCTTC.

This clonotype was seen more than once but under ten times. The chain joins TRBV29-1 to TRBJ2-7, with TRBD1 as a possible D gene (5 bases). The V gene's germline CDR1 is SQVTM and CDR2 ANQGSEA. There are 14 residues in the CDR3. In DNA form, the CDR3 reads TGCAAGCGTCCCGTATGGCAGGGTAAAAACGAGCAGTACTTC. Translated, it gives CKRPVWQGKNEQYF.

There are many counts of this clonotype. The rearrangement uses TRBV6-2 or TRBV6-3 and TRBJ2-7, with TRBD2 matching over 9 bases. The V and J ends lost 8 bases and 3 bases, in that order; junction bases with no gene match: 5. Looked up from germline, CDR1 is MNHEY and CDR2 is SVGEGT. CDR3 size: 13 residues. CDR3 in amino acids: CASDVTSGYEQYF. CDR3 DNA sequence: TGTGCCAGCGATGTGACTAGCGGCTACGAGCAGTACTTC.

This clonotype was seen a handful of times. The DNA for the CDR3 is TGTGCCTGGACCCCCCCGGGACACCAATCCTACGAGCAGTACTTC. This codes for CAWTPPGHQSYEQYF. The chain recombines TRBV30 with TRBJ2-7; a possible D gene is TRBD1 (6 bases). The CDR3 has 15 residues. V was trimmed by 4 bases and J by 1 base, leaving 17 bases between them. Germline CDR1 reads GTSNPN; CDR2 reads SVGIG (reference sequence).

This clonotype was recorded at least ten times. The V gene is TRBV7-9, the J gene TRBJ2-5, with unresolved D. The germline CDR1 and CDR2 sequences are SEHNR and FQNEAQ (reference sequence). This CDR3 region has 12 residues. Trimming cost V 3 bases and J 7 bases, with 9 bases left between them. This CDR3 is CASSFEVRTQYF. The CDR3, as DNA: TGTGCCAGCAGCTTTGAGGTTAGGACCCAGTACTTC.

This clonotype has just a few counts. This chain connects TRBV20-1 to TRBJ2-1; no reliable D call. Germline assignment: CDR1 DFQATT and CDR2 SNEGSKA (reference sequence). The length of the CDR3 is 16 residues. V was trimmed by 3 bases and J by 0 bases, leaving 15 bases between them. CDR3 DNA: TGCAGTGCTAGTGTTCCGGAAAGCTACTCCTACAATGAGCAGTTCTTC. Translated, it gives CSASVPESYSYNEQFF.

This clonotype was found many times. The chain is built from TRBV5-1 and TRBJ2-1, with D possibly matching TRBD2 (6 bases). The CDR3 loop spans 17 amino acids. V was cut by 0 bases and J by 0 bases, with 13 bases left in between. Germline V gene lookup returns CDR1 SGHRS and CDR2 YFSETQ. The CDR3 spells CASSLARWEASYNEQFF. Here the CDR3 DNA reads TGCGCCAGCAGCTTGGCCAGGTGGGAGGCCTCCTACAATGAGCAGTTCTTC.

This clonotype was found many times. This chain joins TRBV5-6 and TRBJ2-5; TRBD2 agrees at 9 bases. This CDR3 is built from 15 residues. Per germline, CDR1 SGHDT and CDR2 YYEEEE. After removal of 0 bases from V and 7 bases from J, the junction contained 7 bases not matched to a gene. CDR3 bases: TGTGCCAGCAGCTTGGGGCGGGAGGGCCTTGTGACCCAGTACTTC. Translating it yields CASSLGREGLVTQYF. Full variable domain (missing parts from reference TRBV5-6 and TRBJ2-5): DAGVTQSPTHLIKTRGQQVTLRCSPKSGHDTVSWYQQALGQGPQFIFQYYEEEERQRGNFPDRFSGHQFPNYSSELNVNALLLGDSALYLCASSLGREGLVTQYFGPGTRLLVL.

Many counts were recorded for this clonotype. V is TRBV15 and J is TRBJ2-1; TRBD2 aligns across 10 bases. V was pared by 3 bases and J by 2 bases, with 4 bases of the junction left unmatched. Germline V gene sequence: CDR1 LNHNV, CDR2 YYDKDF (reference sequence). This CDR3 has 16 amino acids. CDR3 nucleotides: TGTGCCACCAGCAGTCTCGGACTAGCGGCCTACAATGAGCAGTTCTTC. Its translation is CATSSLGLAAYNEQFF.

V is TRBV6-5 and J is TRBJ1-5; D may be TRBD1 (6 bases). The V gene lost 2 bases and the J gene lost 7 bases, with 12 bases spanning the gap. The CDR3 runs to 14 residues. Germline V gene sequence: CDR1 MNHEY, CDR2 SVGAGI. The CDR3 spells CASSYIQGTQPQHF. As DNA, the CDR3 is TGTGCCAGCAGTTACATACAGGGAACCCAGCCCCAGCATTTT.

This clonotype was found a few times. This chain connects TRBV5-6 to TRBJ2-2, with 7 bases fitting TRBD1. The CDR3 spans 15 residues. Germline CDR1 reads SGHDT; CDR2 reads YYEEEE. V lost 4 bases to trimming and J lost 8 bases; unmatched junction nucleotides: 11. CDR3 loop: CASSKDRVPLGELFF. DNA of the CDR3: TGTGCCAGCAGCAAAGACAGGGTGCCATTAGGGGAGCTGTTTTTT.

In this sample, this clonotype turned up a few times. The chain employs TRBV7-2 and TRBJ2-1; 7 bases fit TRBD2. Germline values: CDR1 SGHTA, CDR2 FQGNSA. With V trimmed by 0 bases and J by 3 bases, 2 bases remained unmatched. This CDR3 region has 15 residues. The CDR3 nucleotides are TGTGCCAGCAGCTTAGCCAGCGGGGACTACAATGAGCAGTTCTTC. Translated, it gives CASSLASGDYNEQFF.

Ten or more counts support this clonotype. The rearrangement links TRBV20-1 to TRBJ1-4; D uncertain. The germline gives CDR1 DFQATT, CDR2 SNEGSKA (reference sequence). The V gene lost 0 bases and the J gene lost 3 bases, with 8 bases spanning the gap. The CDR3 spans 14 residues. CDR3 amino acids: CSARDRVANEKLFF. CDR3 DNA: TGCAGTGCTAGAGATCGTGTGGCTAATGAAAAACTGTTTTTT.

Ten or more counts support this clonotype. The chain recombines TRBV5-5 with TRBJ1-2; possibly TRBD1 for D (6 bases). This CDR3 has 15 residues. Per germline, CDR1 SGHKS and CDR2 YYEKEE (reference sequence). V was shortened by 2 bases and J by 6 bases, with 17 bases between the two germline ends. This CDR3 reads CASSLFRGGVNGYTF. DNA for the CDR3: TGTGCCAGCAGCTTATTTCGAGGGGGAGTGAATGGCTACACCTTC.

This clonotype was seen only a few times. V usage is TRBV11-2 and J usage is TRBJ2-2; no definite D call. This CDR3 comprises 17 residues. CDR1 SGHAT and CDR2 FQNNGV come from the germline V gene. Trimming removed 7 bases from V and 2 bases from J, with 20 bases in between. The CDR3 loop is CASIQPGRSENTGELFF. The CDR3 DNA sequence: TGTGCCAGCATCCAACCTGGGCGTTCAGAAAACACCGGGGAGCTGTTTTTT.

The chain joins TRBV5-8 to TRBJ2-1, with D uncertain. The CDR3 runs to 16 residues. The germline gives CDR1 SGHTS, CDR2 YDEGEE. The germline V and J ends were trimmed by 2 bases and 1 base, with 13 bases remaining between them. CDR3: CASSLGPIWSYNEQFF. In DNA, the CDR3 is TGTGCCAGCAGCTTAGGGCCGATTTGGTCCTACAATGAGCAGTTCTTC.

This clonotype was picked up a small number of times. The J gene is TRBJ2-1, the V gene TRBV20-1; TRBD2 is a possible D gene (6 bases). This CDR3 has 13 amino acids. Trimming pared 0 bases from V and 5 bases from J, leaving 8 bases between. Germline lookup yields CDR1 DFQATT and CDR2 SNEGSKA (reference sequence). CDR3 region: CSAREGGNNEQFF. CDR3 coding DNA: TGCAGTGCTAGAGAGGGCGGGAACAATGAGCAGTTCTTC.

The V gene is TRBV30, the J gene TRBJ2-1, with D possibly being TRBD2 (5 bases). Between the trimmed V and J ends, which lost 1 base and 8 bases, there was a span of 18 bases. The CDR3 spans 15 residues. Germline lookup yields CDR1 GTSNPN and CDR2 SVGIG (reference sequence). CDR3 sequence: CAWSGRGAGMDEQFF. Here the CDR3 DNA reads TGTGCCTGGAGTGGACGGGGAGCCGGTATGGATGAGCAGTTCTTC.

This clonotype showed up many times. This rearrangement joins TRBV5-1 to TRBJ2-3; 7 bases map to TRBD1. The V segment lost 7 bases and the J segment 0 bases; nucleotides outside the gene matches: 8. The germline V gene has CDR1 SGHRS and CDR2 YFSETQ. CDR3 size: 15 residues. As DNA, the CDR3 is TGCGCCAGCTGGCCCGGGACAGCTAGCACAGATACGCAGTATTTT. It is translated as CASWPGTASTDTQYF.